The sequence of this TCR beta chain was determined in a study of blood T cell repertoires in COVID-19. Deletions cut 10 bases from V and 0 bases from J, with 12 bases between. The CDR3 covers 13 residues. Per germline, CDR1 MNHEY and CDR2 SVGAGI. Measured with immunoSEQ multiplex PCR; TCRdb has only the in-frame clones, and not every one. Counted here are about 300,000 clones, 89% occurring once; the ten biggest clones make up approximately 2%. This chain uses TRBV6-5 with TRBJ1-2; TRBD1 is a possible D gene (6 bases). Sequenced: peripheral blood. This TCR came from a woman in her thirties with COVID-19, enrolled during active disease. DNA for the CDR3: TGTGCCACTCATAAGGGGGCTAACTATGGCTACACCTTC. The encoded protein is CATHKGANYGYTF.